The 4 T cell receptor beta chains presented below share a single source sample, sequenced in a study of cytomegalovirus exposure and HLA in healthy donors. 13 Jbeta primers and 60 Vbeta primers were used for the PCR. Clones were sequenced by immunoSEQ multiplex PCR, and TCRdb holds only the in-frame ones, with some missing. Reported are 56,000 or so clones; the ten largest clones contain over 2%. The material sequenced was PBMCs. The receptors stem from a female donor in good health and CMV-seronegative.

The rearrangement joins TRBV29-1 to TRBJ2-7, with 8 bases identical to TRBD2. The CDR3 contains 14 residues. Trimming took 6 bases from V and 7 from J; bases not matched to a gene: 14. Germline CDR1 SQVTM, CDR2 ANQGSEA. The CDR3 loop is CSVGPGGSSGEQYF. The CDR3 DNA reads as TGCAGCGTGGGCCCGGGAGGGAGTTCGGGTGAGCAGTACTTC.

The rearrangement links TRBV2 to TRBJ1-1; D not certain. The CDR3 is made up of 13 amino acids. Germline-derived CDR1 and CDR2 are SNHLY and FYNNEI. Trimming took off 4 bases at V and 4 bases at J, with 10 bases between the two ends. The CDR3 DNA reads TGTGCCAGCAGTGCCCGGGAAGCCACTGAAGCTTTCTTT. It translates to CASSAREATEAFF.

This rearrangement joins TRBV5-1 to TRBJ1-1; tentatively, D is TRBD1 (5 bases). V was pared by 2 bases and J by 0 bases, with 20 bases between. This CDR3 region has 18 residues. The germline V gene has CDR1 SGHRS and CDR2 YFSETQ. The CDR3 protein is CASSFFGSGKGLNTEAFF. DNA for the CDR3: TGCGCCAGCAGCTTCTTTGGTTCAGGCAAGGGGCTGAACACTGAAGCTTTCTTT.

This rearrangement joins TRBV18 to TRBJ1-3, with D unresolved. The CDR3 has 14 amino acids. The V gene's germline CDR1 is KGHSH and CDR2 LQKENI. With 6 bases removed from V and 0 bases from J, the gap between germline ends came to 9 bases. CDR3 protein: CASSPESSGNTIYF. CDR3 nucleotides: TGTGCCAGCTCTCCGGAGAGCTCTGGAAACACCATATATTTT.